This T cell receptor (beta chain) was profiled in a study of cytomegalovirus exposure and HLA in healthy donors. Overall study: The early release's HLA-typed donors yielded 70 million to 85 million unique TCRs.

Primers: 60 Vbeta forward and 13 Jbeta reverse. Profiled with immunoSEQ multiplex PCR; TCRdb holds only in-frame clones, not every one. This table holds roughly 190,000 clones, roughly 79% found once. Germline CDR1 SQVTM, CDR2 ANQGSEA. V gave up 4 bases and J gave up 0 bases; unmatched junction bases: 10. The CDR3 has 16 residues. Study-level findings and limits: Despite most TCR sequences being rare, some public TCRs occurred in many donors. Some V segments, including TRBV6-2 and TRBV6-3, were excluded as indistinguishable. Earlier findings revealed that most TCR beta V segments proved productive either about 90% or about 30% of the time.

Points on this clone: The antigen remains unidentified.

The clonotype was recovered from a woman between 18 and 30 years old in good health and CMV-seronegative. The specimen sequenced was PBMCs. V and J are TRBV29-1 and TRBJ2-3; 7 bases fit TRBD1. The CDR3 region is CSVGGGASVSTDTQYF. As DNA, the CDR3 is TGCAGCGTTGGAGGGGGCGCGTCCGTCAGCACAGATACGCAGTATTTT.